The 27 T cell receptor beta chains listed next were all sequenced from one sample in a study of T cells expressing NK-cell markers. TCRdb re-called the 5' RACE reads; every CDR3 protein appears as one record, without DNA. The listing contains almost 450,000 distinct CDR3 sequences. Input material: blood T cells: a sorted CD56 or NKG2C T cell subset, CD4+ or CD8+ T cells, or bulk PBMC T cells (not recorded which). These TCRs come from a woman between 18 and 70 years old in good health.

This rearrangement joins TRBV4-1 to TRBJ1-1; TCRdb lists TRBD1, though no DNA is available to test this call. This CDR3 has 17 residues. Germline CDR1 MGHRA, CDR2 YSYEKL. Here the CDR3 reads CASSQMGQGLVGTEAFF.

The chain combines TRBV20-1 with TRBJ1-3; absent DNA, TCRdb's TRBD1 call cannot be checked. This CDR3 comprises 15 residues. Germline CDR1 is DFQATT and CDR2 is SNEGSKA (reference sequence). The chain's CDR3 is CSAGDRGPSGNTIYF.

V gene TRBV12-3 or TRBV12-4 combines with J gene TRBJ2-1; without DNA, the TCRdb call of TRBD2 cannot be checked. The CDR3 is made up of 17 amino acids. CDR3 in amino acids: CASSLALLAGGLDEQFF.

V is TRBV29-1 and J is TRBJ2-4; with no DNA, the TCRdb D assignment of TRBD1 cannot be verified. This CDR3 is built from 13 residues. Per the germline V gene, CDR1 is SQVTM and CDR2 is ANQGSEA. The CDR3 loop reads CSVHDRGKNIQYF.

The chain uses TRBV3-1 and TRBJ1-2; TCRdb gives TRBD1 as the D gene, but with no DNA this cannot be confirmed. CDR3 length: 14 amino acids. CDR1 is LGHDT and CDR2 is YNNKEL in the germline V gene (reference sequence). The CDR3 region is CASSPRQGTGGYTF.

The V gene is TRBV30, the J gene TRBJ2-1; TCRdb proposes TRBD2, but this gene call is untestable without DNA. The CDR3 runs 17 residues. CDR1 and CDR2 (germline): GTSNPN, SVGIG (reference sequence). The CDR3 reads CAWSDTWRRLANNEQFF.

V gene TRBV4-3 combines with J gene TRBJ1-4. The germline gives CDR1 LGHNA, CDR2 YSLEER. CDR3 length equals 15 residues. CDR3 region: CASSQASWLNEKLFF.

The rearrangement links TRBV7-8 to TRBJ2-1; TCRdb gives TRBD1 as the D gene, but with no DNA this cannot be confirmed. CDR1 is SGHVS and CDR2 is FQNEAQ in the germline V gene. The CDR3 is 13 residues long. CDR3: CASSPQGANEQFF.

The CDR3 spells CASSWTTQETQYF. The chain combines TRBV7-8 with TRBJ2-5. CDR3 length: 13 amino acids. CDR1 and CDR2 from the germline V gene are SGHVS and FQNEAQ.

The V and J genes are TRBV11-2 and TRBJ2-1; TCRdb outputs TRBD2, but without DNA this stays unchecked. Germline CDR1 reads SGHAT; CDR2 reads FQNNGV. The CDR3 length is 16 residues. The CDR3 here is CASSLGARAGREEQFF.

J is TRBJ2-3 and V is TRBV25-1; TCRdb lists TRBD1, though no DNA is available to test this call. The CDR3 is 15 amino acids. In germline, CDR1 is MGHDK, CDR2 SYGVNS. The CDR3 loop reads CASSDGPGMTDTQYF.

The rearrangement uses TRBV12-3 or TRBV12-4 and TRBJ2-3; no DNA is available, so the TRBD2 call from TCRdb remains unchecked. There are 17 residues in the CDR3. CDR3 sequence: CASSPYSGGAVGDTQYF.

The chain joins TRBV19 to TRBJ2-7; TCRdb lists TRBD1, though no DNA is available to test this call. Germline CDR1 is LNHDA and CDR2 is SQIVND (reference sequence). The CDR3 is 14 residues long. This CDR3 is CASSMGGHPYEQYF.

The chain uses TRBV7-3 and TRBJ2-5. Germline CDR1 is SGHTA and CDR2 is FQGTGA. This CDR3 has 14 amino acids. This chain's CDR3 is CASSPSGVQETQYF.

The rearrangement links TRBV7-8 to TRBJ2-1; the TCRdb D gene call, TRBD1, has no DNA to confirm it. Germline lookup yields CDR1 SGHVS and CDR2 FQNEAQ. The CDR3 contains 14 residues. This CDR3 is CASGGTSSYNEQFF.

The chain carries TRBV30 and TRBJ2-6. CDR1 GTSNPN and CDR2 SVGIG come from the germline V gene (reference sequence). This CDR3 is built from 16 residues. The CDR3 sequence is CAWSVGGNSGANVLTF.

V usage is TRBV7-9 and J usage is TRBJ1-1; TCRdb reports TRBD1, a call that lacks DNA to check it against. The CDR3 sequence is 15 residues long. Germline CDR1 is SEHNR and CDR2 is FQNEAQ (reference sequence). The CDR3: CASGETQGANTEAFF.

The chain couples TRBV4-3 to TRBJ1-6. The CDR3 length is 14 residues. Germline-derived CDR1 and CDR2 are LGHNA and YSLEER. The CDR3: CASSQEWGNSPLHF.

V is TRBV28 and J is TRBJ2-1. This CDR3 spans 19 amino acids. CDR1 and CDR2 (germline): MDHEN, SYDVKM. The CDR3 here is CASSLRVGGIIGSYNEQFF. Variable domain in full (rest from reference TRBV28 and TRBJ2-1): DVKVTQSSRYLVKRTGEKVFLECVQDMDHENMFWYRQDPGLGLRLIYFSYDVKMKEKGDIPEGYSVSREKKERFSLILESASTNQTSMYLCASSLRVGGIIGSYNEQFFGPGTRLTVL.

V and J are TRBV4-3 and TRBJ1-1; absent DNA, TCRdb's TRBD1 call cannot be checked. This CDR3 has 16 amino acids. Germline loops: CDR1 LGHNA, CDR2 YSLEER. CDR3 sequence: CASSQVTGRMNTEAFF.

V is TRBV6-2 or TRBV6-3 and J is TRBJ2-1; TCRdb designates TRBD2, a call that cannot be tested without DNA. CDR3 length: 16 residues. The germline gives CDR1 MNHEY, CDR2 SVGEGT. The CDR3 spells CASRPTEGWSYNEQFF.

V is TRBV20-1 and J is TRBJ1-5; TCRdb selects TRBD1, and the lack of DNA leaves this call unchecked. CDR3 length: 14 amino acids. Germline CDR1 reads DFQATT; CDR2 reads SNEGSKA (reference sequence). CDR3 residues: CSASDRGTGQPQHF.

The gene calls are TRBV9 and TRBJ2-2. This CDR3 is 15 amino acids long. CDR1 and CDR2 (germline): SGDLS, YYNGEE. The CDR3 sequence is CASSVGGANTGELFF.

The chain couples TRBV9 to TRBJ1-1; as DNA is missing, the TRBD1 call by TCRdb cannot be tested. This CDR3 is 15 amino acids long. Germline V gene lookup returns CDR1 SGDLS and CDR2 YYNGEE. The CDR3 loop reads CASRSTGTRYTEAFF.

The chain joins TRBV9 to TRBJ2-3; as DNA is missing, the TRBD2 call by TCRdb cannot be tested. The CDR3 is 16 residues long. Germline loops: CDR1 SGDLS, CDR2 YYNGEE. This CDR3 reads CASSVSAGGNTDTQYF. Drawing the rest from reference TRBV9 and TRBJ2-3, the complete variable domain is DSGVTQTPKHLITATGQRVTLRCSPRSGDLSVYWYQQSLDQGLQFLIQYYNGEERAKGNILERFSAQQFPDLHSELNLSSLELGDSALYFCASSVSAGGNTDTQYFGPGTRLTVL.

The V and J genes are TRBV9 and TRBJ2-2; TCRdb indicates TRBD2, and absent DNA this call remains unverified. This CDR3 region has 18 residues. Germline assignment: CDR1 SGDLS and CDR2 YYNGEE. CDR3 amino acids: CASSVHQGTSGPTGELFF.

The rearrangement uses TRBV5-6 and TRBJ2-1; TCRdb proposes TRBD2, but this gene call is untestable without DNA. Germline V gives CDR1 SGHDT, CDR2 YYEEEE. The CDR3 extends over 15 amino acids. CDR3 amino acids: CASTQGLPDWNEQFF.